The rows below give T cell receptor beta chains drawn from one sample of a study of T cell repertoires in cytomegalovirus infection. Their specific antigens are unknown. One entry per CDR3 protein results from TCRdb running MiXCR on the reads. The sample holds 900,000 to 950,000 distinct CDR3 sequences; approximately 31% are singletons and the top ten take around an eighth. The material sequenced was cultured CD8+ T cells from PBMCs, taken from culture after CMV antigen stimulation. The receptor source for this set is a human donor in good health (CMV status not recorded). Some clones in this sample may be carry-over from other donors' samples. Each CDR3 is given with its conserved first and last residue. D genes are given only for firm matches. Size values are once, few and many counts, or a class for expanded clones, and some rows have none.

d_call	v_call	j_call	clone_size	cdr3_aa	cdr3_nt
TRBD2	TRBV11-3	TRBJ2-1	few	CASSLVARGGLDEQFF	TGTGCCAGCAGCTTAGTTGCGCGGGGGGGCCTTGATGAGCAGTTCTTC
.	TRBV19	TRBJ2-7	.	CASSIETAGYEQYF	TGTGCCAGTAGTATAGAGACGGCGGGCTACGAGCAGTACTTC
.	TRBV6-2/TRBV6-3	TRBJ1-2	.	CASSLSLAGPDGYTF	TGTGCCAGCAGTTTAAGCTTGGCGGGGCCGGATGGCTACACCTTC
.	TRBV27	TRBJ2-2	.	CASSLGLVANTGELFF	TGTGCCAGCAGCCTTGGACTTGTTGCGAACACCGGGGAGCTGTTTTTT
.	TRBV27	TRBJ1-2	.	CASSPDFSYGYTF	TGTGCCAGCAGTCCGGACTTTAGCTATGGCTACACCTTC
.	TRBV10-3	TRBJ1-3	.	CAIMTGLNTIYF	TGTGCCATCATGACAGGTCTTAACACCATATATTTT
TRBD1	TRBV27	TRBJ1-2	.	CASSFLGQAPLYYGYTF	TGTGCCAGCAGTTTCCTCGGACAGGCGCCCCTGTACTATGGCTACACCTTC
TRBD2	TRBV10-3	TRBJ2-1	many	CAISESGLAAVWWNEQFF	TGTGCCATCAGTGAGTCGGGACTAGCGGCCGTCTGGTGGAATGAGCAGTTCTTC
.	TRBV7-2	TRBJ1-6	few	CASSAFGASPLHF	TGTGCCAGCAGCGCATTTGGAGCCTCACCCCTCCACTTT
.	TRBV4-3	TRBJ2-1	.	CASSQGLLGNEQFF	TGCGCCAGCAGCCAAGGCCTTTTGGGGAATGAGCAGTTCTTC
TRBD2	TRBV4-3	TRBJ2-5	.	CASSQEGLAGGGTQYF	TGCGCCAGCAGCCAAGAAGGACTAGCGGGGGGGGGGACCCAGTACTTC
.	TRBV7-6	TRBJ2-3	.	CASSFGQYTDTQYF	TGTGCCAGCAGCTTTGGGCAGTACACAGATACGCAGTATTTT
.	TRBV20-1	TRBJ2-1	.	CSARAGTSYNEQFF	TGCAGTGCTAGGGCGGGGACCTCCTACAATGAGCAGTTCTTC
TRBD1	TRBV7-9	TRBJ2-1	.	CASSLEDRGRRQFF	TGTGCCAGCAGCTTAGAGGACAGGGGGCGGCGGCAGTTCTTC
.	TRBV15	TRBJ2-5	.	CATCPGEGQETQYF	TGTGCCACCTGCCCCGGGGAAGGGCAAGAGACCCAGTACTTC
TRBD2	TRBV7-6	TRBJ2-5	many	CASRILAGVQETQYF	TGTGCCAGCAGGATACTAGCGGGGGTACAAGAGACCCAGTACTTC
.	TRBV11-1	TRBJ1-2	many	CASSLGPLNYGYTF	TGTGCCAGCAGCTTAGGGCCGTTGAACTATGGCTACACCTTC